Sequencing of this T cell receptor beta chain was carried out in a study of blood T cell repertoires in COVID-19. About the study: Material from acute and convalescent COVID-19 was sourced from the United States, Italy and Spain.

Repertoires were generated with immunoSEQ multiplex PCR, while TCRdb's copy carries only in-frame clones and drops some. The sample has approximately 400,000 clones, more than 70% seen once. Germline CDR1 and CDR2: ENHRY and SYGVKD. The CDR3 contains 16 residues. Trimming removed 8 bases at V and 7 bases at J, with 24 bases between. In Seattle, patients joined the study during active infection and were tracked longitudinally. This receptor was taken from a woman between 45 and 65 years old with COVID-19, enrolled during active disease. Sequenced sample: peripheral blood. V and J are TRBV10-3 and TRBJ2-1; D may be TRBD1 (5 bases). Here the CDR3 reads CAIRQSQGMGPNEQFF. The CDR3 DNA sequence: TGTGCCATCCGACAGAGCCAGGGTATGGGGCCTAATGAGCAGTTCTTC.